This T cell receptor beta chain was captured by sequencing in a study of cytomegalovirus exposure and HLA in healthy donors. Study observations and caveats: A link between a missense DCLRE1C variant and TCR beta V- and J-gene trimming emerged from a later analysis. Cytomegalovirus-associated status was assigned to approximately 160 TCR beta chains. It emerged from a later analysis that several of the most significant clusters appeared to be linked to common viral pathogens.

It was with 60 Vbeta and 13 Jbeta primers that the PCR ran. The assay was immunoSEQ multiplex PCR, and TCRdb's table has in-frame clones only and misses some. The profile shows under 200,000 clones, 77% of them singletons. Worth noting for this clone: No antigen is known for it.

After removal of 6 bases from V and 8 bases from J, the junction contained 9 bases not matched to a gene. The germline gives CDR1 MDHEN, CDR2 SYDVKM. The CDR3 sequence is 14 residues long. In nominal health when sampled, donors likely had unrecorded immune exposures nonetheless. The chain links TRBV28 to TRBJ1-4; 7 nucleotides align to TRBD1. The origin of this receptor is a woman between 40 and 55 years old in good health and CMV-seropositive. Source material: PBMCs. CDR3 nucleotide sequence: TGTGCCAGCAGGTCCTTCGGACAGGACGAAAAACTGTTTTTT. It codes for CASRSFGQDEKLFF.